These 22 T cell receptor beta chains originate from one sample sequenced in a study of OX40 agonist ivuxolimab in advanced cancers. Only in-frame clones appear in the TCRdb table, and some are missing; sequencing was by immunoSEQ multiplex PCR. This repertoire shows 60,000 to 85,000 clones, roughly 80% found once; its top ten account for around 1.5%. The starting material was CD4+ or CD8+ T cells sorted from blood, obtained in a trial of the OX40 agonist ivuxolimab. The source is an adult with an advanced solid tumor such as melanoma, head and neck, liver or kidney cancer.

V and J are TRBV7-3 and TRBJ1-2; D unresolved. CDR1 is SGHTA and CDR2 is FQGTGA in the germline V gene. With 5 bases removed from V and 8 bases from J, the gap between germline ends came to 12 bases. The CDR3 length is 12 residues. DNA for the CDR3: TGTGCCAGCAGCGCTCGCGTAGAAGGCTACACCTTC. It specifies CASSARVEGYTF.

V gene TRBV6-5 combines with J gene TRBJ2-7; D is ambiguous. CDR3 length: 14 amino acids. The germline V and J ends were trimmed by 8 bases and 2 bases, with 16 bases remaining between them. From germline, CDR1 is MNHEY and CDR2 SVGAGI. DNA of the CDR3: TGTGCCAGCGTACATCTCGGCGTAGCCTACGAGCAGTACTTC. It encodes CASVHLGVAYEQYF.

The CDR3 coding sequence is TGTGCCAGCAGTCGGGACAGGATCTCCTACGAGCAGTACTTC. Protein sequence: CASSRDRISYEQYF. The chain recombines TRBV2 with TRBJ2-7; TRBD1 agrees at 8 bases. After removal of 5 bases from V and 0 bases from J, the junction contained 3 bases not matched to a gene. The CDR3 is 14 residues long. Looked up from germline, CDR1 is SNHLY and CDR2 is FYNNEI.

V is TRBV29-1 and J is TRBJ2-7, with TRBD1 identical over 12 bases. Germline trimming cut 1 base from V and 4 bases from J; bases unmatched to any gene: 5. The germline V gene has CDR1 SQVTM and CDR2 ANQGSEA. CDR3 length equals 15 residues. CDR3 residues: CSVEGPGQGAYEQYF. The CDR3, as DNA: TGCAGCGTTGAAGGCCCGGGACAGGGGGCTTACGAGCAGTACTTC.

V and J are TRBV19 and TRBJ2-6; 9 nucleotides match TRBD2. Germline V gives CDR1 LNHDA, CDR2 SQIVND (reference sequence). The CDR3 totals 17 residues. V shed 5 bases and J 3 bases; nucleotides not matched to a gene: 8. This CDR3 reads CASSQRRGGFGANVLTF. The DNA of the CDR3 is TGTGCCAGTAGTCAGAGGCGGGGGGGCTTTGGGGCCAACGTCCTGACTTTC.

The chain has TRBV7-9 and TRBJ2-5; D is perhaps TRBD1 (5 bases). The ends were cut back, 1 base at V and 5 bases at J, with 11 bases in the middle. The CDR3 has 14 amino acids. The germline V gene encodes CDR1 SEHNR and CDR2 FQNEAQ (reference sequence). CDR3 in DNA: TGTGCCAGCAGCTTAGGATCAGGGCGGGAGACCCAGTACTTC. Encoded protein: CASSLGSGRETQYF.

In this sample, this clone turned up a few times. The chain has TRBV5-1 and TRBJ2-5; the D gene is possibly TRBD2 (5 bases). The CDR3 consists of 14 residues. Germline CDR1 SGHRS, CDR2 YFSETQ. V was clipped by 6 bases and J by 1 base, with 13 bases between them. The CDR3 is CASTPGTLQETQYF. The CDR3 DNA sequence: TGCGCCAGCACCCCGGGAACGCTCCAAGAGACCCAGTACTTC. Together with reference TRBV5-1 and TRBJ2-5, the CDR3 gives the full variable domain: KAGVTQTPRYLIKTRGQQVTLSCSPISGHRSVSWYQQTPGQGLQFLFEYFSETQRNKGNFPGRFSGRQFSNSRSEMNVSTLELGDSALYLCASTPGTLQETQYFGPGTRLLVL.

The CDR3 protein is CASSYGQGAGNTIYF. CDR3 in DNA: TGTGCCAGCAGTTACGGACAGGGGGCTGGAAACACCATATATTTT. The chain combines TRBV6-6 with TRBJ1-3; 10 positions match TRBD1. The J segment lost 2 bases and the V segment lost 2 bases, leaving 0 bases of the junction unmatched. Germline V gene data show CDR1 as MNHNY and CDR2 as SVGAGI (reference sequence). The CDR3 is 15 amino acids.

V is TRBV19 and J is TRBJ2-7; TRBD2 might be the D (6 bases). CDR1 is LNHDA, CDR2 SQIVND, per germline (reference sequence). The CDR3 is 13 amino acids. Between the trimmed V and J ends, which lost 6 bases and 4 bases, there was a span of 13 bases. CDR3: CASRTLEGYEQYF. CDR3 DNA sequence: TGTGCCAGTAGGACGTTGGAGGGGTACGAGCAGTACTTC.

This clone has more than one count but fewer than ten. The gene calls are TRBV2 and TRBJ2-1; possible D gene TRBD1, 7 bases. Trimming left V 5 bases short and J 4 bases short, with 15 bases between. Germline V gene data show CDR1 as SNHLY and CDR2 as FYNNEI. The CDR3 loop spans 15 amino acids. CDR3: CASSLSAGGYNEQFF. DNA for the CDR3: TGTGCCAGCAGTTTATCGGCAGGGGGGTACAATGAGCAGTTCTTC.

This clone was observed a few times. The chain carries TRBV19 and TRBJ2-2; D remains unclear. This CDR3 region has 13 residues. The germline V and J ends were trimmed by 8 bases and 1 base, with 8 bases remaining between them. The germline V gene encodes CDR1 LNHDA and CDR2 SQIVND (reference sequence). The CDR3 region has the DNA TGTGCCAGTTCCTTCGGGAACACCGGGGAGCTGTTTTTT. Its protein is CASSFGNTGELFF.

CDR3 in DNA: TGCGCCAGCAGCGTAACTAGCGGGGGCTCCTACGAGCAGTACTTC. The encoded protein is CASSVTSGGSYEQYF. The chain has TRBV5-1 and TRBJ2-5; 11 bases are a match to TRBD2. The DNA end lines up better with TRBJ2-7; the J call may be wrong. This CDR3 contains 15 residues. CDR1 is SGHRS, CDR2 YFSETQ, per germline.

The rearrangement joins TRBV27 to TRBJ1-4, with 8 bases matching TRBD1. Looked up from germline, CDR1 is MNHEY and CDR2 is SMNVEV (reference sequence). With V trimmed by 6 bases and J by 0 bases, 9 bases remained unmatched. The CDR3 has 17 residues. The DNA of the CDR3 is TGTGCCAGCAGCCCCAGGGGGCCCTATGCAACTAATGAAAAACTGTTTTTT. It translates to CASSPRGPYATNEKLFF.

CDR3 loop: CASSQDRSGDVTSPLHF. The CDR3 nucleotides read TGCGCCAGCAGCCAAGATCGGTCCGGGGACGTTACTTCACCCCTCCACTTT. The rearrangement uses TRBV4-1 and TRBJ1-6, with D possibly matching TRBD1 (5 bases). The CDR3 is 17 residues long. Trimming left V 0 bases short and J 9 bases short, with 18 bases between. Germline V gives CDR1 MGHRA, CDR2 YSYEKL.

The V gene is TRBV2, the J gene TRBJ2-7; 16 bases line up with TRBD2. The V gene's germline CDR1 is SNHLY and CDR2 FYNNEI. CDR3 length: 17 amino acids. With V trimmed by 4 bases and J by 2 bases, 5 bases remained unmatched. CDR3 in DNA: TGTGCCAGCAGTGCCGGGACTAGCGGGGGGGCCACCTACGAGCAGTACTTC. As protein: CASSAGTSGGATYEQYF.

The genes are TRBV7-9 and TRBJ2-7; 9 bases are a match to TRBD2. The germline V gene encodes CDR1 SEHNR and CDR2 FQNEAQ (reference sequence). The CDR3 totals 15 residues. V was pared by 11 bases and J by 0 bases, with 11 bases of the junction left unmatched. This CDR3 reads CAWRRASGNSYEQYF. The CDR3 DNA follows: TGTGCCTGGCGTAGGGCTAGCGGGAACTCCTACGAGCAGTACTTC.

This chain connects TRBV6-1 to TRBJ2-5, with D maybe TRBD2 (5 bases). Trimming pared 7 bases from V and 4 bases from J, leaving 10 bases between. The CDR3 extends over 12 amino acids. Per germline, CDR1 MNHNS and CDR2 SASEGT. This CDR3 is CASTRVGETQYF. The CDR3 nucleotides read TGTGCCAGCACGAGGGTCGGAGAGACCCAGTACTTC.

This clone was seen only once. The V call is TRBV20-1, the J call TRBJ1-3; no firm D call. Between the trimmed V and J ends, which lost 7 bases and 8 bases, there was a span of 12 bases. The CDR3 sequence is 11 residues long. Germline CDR1 and CDR2: DFQATT and SNEGSKA (reference sequence). In nucleotides, the CDR3 is TGCAGTGTGGCGCTCCGGGACACCATATATTTT. Residues: CSVALRDTIYF.

The chain uses TRBV7-8 and TRBJ2-5; TRBD1 might be the D (5 bases). The CDR3 has 15 residues. Germline CDR1 reads SGHVS; CDR2 reads FQNEAQ. The ends were cut back, 2 bases at V and 5 bases at J, with 15 bases in the middle. The CDR3 nucleotides are TGTGCCAGCAGCTTAAATTCAGAGGCAGGGGAGACCCAGTACTTC. Translated: CASSLNSEAGETQYF. The variable domain in full, completed from reference TRBV7-8 and TRBJ2-5, reads GAGVSQSPRYKVAKRGQDVALRCDPISGHVSLFWYQQALGQGPEFLTYFQNEAQLDKSGLPSDRFFAERPEGSVSTLKIQRTQQEDSAVYLCASSLNSEAGETQYFGPGTRLLVL.

This clone rates as medium-sized. Other DNA sequences in the sample encode the same CDR3. The chain couples TRBV2 to TRBJ1-5; D is uncertain. The length of the CDR3 is 15 residues. Trimming stripped 1 base from V and 0 bases from J, with 7 bases between. The germline gives CDR1 SNHLY, CDR2 FYNNEI. CDR3 DNA sequence: TGTGCCAGCAGTGAAGGTGCGAATAGCAATCAGCCCCAGCATTTT. Translating it yields CASSEGANSNQPQHF.

This chain joins TRBV28 and TRBJ2-5, with D hard to call. V was pared by 2 bases and J by 5 bases, with 12 bases between. The CDR3 is made up of 14 amino acids. The germline CDR1 and CDR2 sequences are MDHEN and SYDVKM. CDR3 sequence: CASSLLGIWETQYF. Written as DNA, the CDR3 is TGTGCCAGCAGTTTACTGGGGATTTGGGAGACCCAGTACTTC.

In this sample, this clone turned up many times. The chain couples TRBV5-1 to TRBJ1-6, with 11 nucleotides matching TRBD1. The germline V gene encodes CDR1 SGHRS and CDR2 YFSETQ. The CDR3 consists of 15 residues. V shed 0 bases, J shed 9 bases, and the junction held 2 bases outside the gene matches. The CDR3 DNA is TGCGCCAGCAGCTTGGGAGGGACAGGGGGTTCACCCCTCCACTTT. This encodes CASSLGGTGGSPLHF.